This T cell receptor (beta chain) originates from a study of T cells after yellow fever vaccination. The CDR3 is made up of 16 amino acids. Germline V lookup: CDR1 KGHDR, CDR2 SFDVKD. The ends lost 1 base at V and 6 bases at J; junction bases unmatched: 6. In making TCR cDNA, 5'RACE template switching added a universal primer site and UMIs to it. Via MiXCR, TCRdb re-called the 5' RACE reads, giving one row per CDR3 protein. The sample comprises more than 90,000 distinct CDR3 sequences, approximately 7.1% of which are singletons, and approximately 2.7% rests with the top ten. This clonotype was seen many times.

This specimen was CD4+ T cells sorted from PBMCs, taken about 41 days after the first yellow fever vaccination. The J gene is TRBJ2-1, the V gene TRBV24-1, with 9 nucleotides matching TRBD2. The receptor comes from a man in his late teens or twenties who received the YFV17D yellow fever vaccine. CDR3 nucleotides: TGTGCCACCAGTGATTTAGGAAGCGGGGGGACCAATGAGCAGTTCTTC. This codes for CATSDLGSGGTNEQFF.